One T cell receptor beta chain is described in this entry. The target antigen is unknown. The sample is drawn from a study of cytotoxic CD8 clonotypes in ibrutinib-treated CLL. Study results and caveats: Public clonotypes were seen rarely and were contracted or stable on treatment.

The data were produced by immunoSEQ multiplex PCR, yet TCRdb's version contains in-frame clones alone and is incomplete. The sample carries around 330,000 clones, 67% recorded once. The sequenced sample was PBMCs, obtained after 36 months of ibrutinib treatment. The source of this sequence is a human donor with chronic lymphocytic leukemia.

CDR3 nucleotide sequence: TGTGCCAGCACCCCGGGACAGGGGGCGTTAGAGACCCAGTACTTC. It is translated as CASTPGQGALETQYF. The chain links TRBV27 to TRBJ2-5, with 12 nucleotides matching TRBD1. V lost 7 bases and J lost 4; bases outside the gene matches: 7. The CDR3 sequence is 15 residues long. Per the germline V gene, CDR1 is MNHEY and CDR2 is SMNVEV (reference sequence).